These T cell receptor beta chains were read from a single sample in a study of neurological immune-mediated disorders. TCRdb redid the calling of the 5' RACE reads with MiXCR, one entry per CDR3 protein. The data show 40,000 to 55,000 distinct CDR3 sequences, with approximately 2.8% seen just once and around 16% held by the top ten. Sequenced: PBMCs. These TCRs come from a woman in her 50s with multiple sclerosis. The CDR3 runs from the conserved cysteine through the conserved F or W. A D gene is named only where the DNA matches it firmly. The size entry gives once, few, many or a size class.

d_call,v_call,clone_size,j_call,cdr3_aa,cdr3_nt
TRBD1,TRBV6-1,many,TRBJ1-2,CASMLQGNYGYTF,TGTGCCAGCATGCTACAGGGGAACTATGGCTACACCTTC
-,TRBV9,many,TRBJ1-1,CASSPTGGATEAFF,TGTGCCAGCAGCCCTACGGGGGGCGCAACTGAAGCTTTCTTT
TRBD2,TRBV20-1,many,TRBJ2-3,CSARDLWGRGATDTQYF,TGCAGTGCTAGAGACCTTTGGGGGAGGGGTGCCACAGATACGCAGTATTTT
TRBD2,TRBV25-1,many,TRBJ2-1,CASSPTSGIRNEQFF,TGTGCCAGCAGCCCCACTAGCGGGATCCGCAATGAGCAGTTCTTC
-,TRBV7-9,many,TRBJ2-2,CASSSGPYGELFF,TGTGCCAGCAGCTCGGGGCCCTATGGGGAGCTGTTTTTT
-,TRBV10-1,many,TRBJ2-5,CASSESTPGHETQYF,TGCGCCAGCAGTGAGTCGACTCCTGGGCACGAGACCCAGTACTTC
-,TRBV6-1,many,TRBJ2-2,CASKFGRTGELFF,TGTGCCAGCAAGTTCGGCCGGACCGGGGAGCTGTTTTTT
TRBD1,TRBV11-2,many,TRBJ2-2,CASSLGQGTGELFF,TGTGCCAGCAGCTTAGGACAGGGAACCGGGGAGCTGTTTTTT
TRBD1,TRBV20-1,many,TRBJ2-7,CSAPGQGYEQYF,TGCAGTGCCCCGGGACAGGGGTACGAGCAGTACTTC
-,TRBV20-1,many,TRBJ2-1,CSARDRLSGNNEQFF,TGCAGTGCTAGAGATCGACTATCTGGGAACAATGAGCAGTTCTTC
-,TRBV20-1,many,TRBJ1-1,CSAGRTGNTEAFF,TGCAGTGCTGGAAGAACAGGGAACACTGAAGCTTTCTTT
-,TRBV28,many,TRBJ1-2,CASSFSAGSYGYTF,TGTGCCAGCAGTTTCTCGGCAGGGTCATATGGCTACACCTTC
TRBD1,TRBV5-1,many,TRBJ1-2,CASSLATGDRPYTF,TGCGCCAGCAGCCTGGCCACAGGGGACCGTCCTTACACCTTC
TRBD2,TRBV10-3,many,TRBJ2-3,CATREARTDTQYF,TGTGCCACGCGGGAGGCGAGAACAGATACGCAGTATTTT
TRBD1,TRBV12-3/TRBV12-4,many,TRBJ2-2,CASSSGTGSWGELFF,TGTGCCAGCAGTTCCGGGACAGGGTCTTGGGGGGAGCTGTTTTTT
TRBD1,TRBV2,many,TRBJ2-5,CASSERDRIWETQYF,TGTGCCAGCAGTGAACGGGACAGGATCTGGGAGACCCAGTACTTC
-,TRBV5-1,many,TRBJ2-3,CASSLGEGTISIKTDTQYF,TGCGCCAGCAGCTTGGGGGAGGGGACAATATCGATCAAGACAGATACGCAGTATTTT
TRBD1,TRBV20-1,many,TRBJ1-4,CSATDGTGGLDEKLFF,TGCAGTGCTACAGACGGGACAGGGGGTTTAGATGAAAAACTGTTTTTT
-,TRBV5-1,many,TRBJ1-6,CASSLSRESPLHF,TGCGCCAGCAGCTTGTCACGGGAATCACCCCTCCACTTT
-,TRBV7-9,many,TRBJ2-2,CASSPNFRGVRHTGELFF,TGTGCCAGCAGCCCTAATTTTAGAGGAGTAAGGCACACCGGGGAGCTGTTTTTT
TRBD2,TRBV5-1,many,TRBJ2-5,CASSLDPWAGGKTQYF,TGCGCCAGCAGCTTGGACCCCTGGGCGGGGGGGAAGACCCAGTACTTC
-,TRBV7-2,many,TRBJ1-5,CASSLAFWGAGQPQHF,TGTGCCAGCAGCTTAGCGTTTTGGGGCGCGGGGCAGCCCCAGCATTTT
-,TRBV20-1,many,TRBJ2-3,CSAPKQGPDTQYF,TGCAGTGCACCTAAACAGGGCCCAGATACGCAGTATTTT
-,TRBV5-1,many,TRBJ1-6,CASSLGNRSPLHF,TGCGCCAGCAGCTTGGGGAATCGATCACCCCTCCACTTT